Described below is a single T cell receptor beta chain sequence and its context. Its specific antigen is unknown. No quality values exist for individual bases; no much larger clone is one base distant. The data stem from a study of blood T cell repertoires in COVID-19 (dated by TCRdb to 2018 to 2021). With regard to the full study: The collaborator samples originated in the United States, Italy and Spain and spanned the acute and convalescent phases of COVID-19. The prospective study material was composed of cDNA or gDNA derived from T cells, B-cell-depleted T cells, or PBMCs. The dataset comprised deeply sampled blood TCRbeta repertoires from subjects exposed to, actively infected with, or recovered from COVID-19. The repertoires were released in a freely available public database meant as a resource for research on the immune response to SARS-CoV-2. Samples were obtained from the ongoing ImmuneRACE study (first 160 participants) and from 1,200 or so subjects provided by 6 global collaborators. A de-identified subject ID, COVID-19 status, age in years and sex were almost always included in the sample metadata. Where HLA class I and class II types were available, the types were taken from metadata supplied by the sample provider, not from assay-based typing. What the study reported, not specific to this receptor: Clinical and demographic metadata were provided uncurated, with the amount varying by source and participant.

CDR1 and CDR2 are read off the germline V gene (reference sequence) as LNHDA and SQIVND. Relative to germline, V is missing 3 bases and J is missing 3 bases, with 5 bases of the junction outside any gene match. The CDR3, from cysteine to phenylalanine, totals 15 residues. CDR3 DNA only is kept here, 45 bases in frame from base 1. The immunoSEQ Assay, a bias-controlled multiplex PCR, was used to amplify TCRbeta CDR3 regions from genomic DNA. Per the source publication's procedure: The number of nucleated cells in each sample was estimated by amplification of reference gene primers within the assay. To quantify the absolute abundance of each unique TCRbeta CDR3 rearrangement, sequence reads were collapsed and filtered. For each sample, productive Simpson clonality was calculated as the square root of Simpson's diversity index across productive rearrangements. In its TCRdb copy, this immuneACCESS table keeps in-frame sequences only and misses some clones. Where compared with another copy, unresolved V genes explain less than half of these, and the others have no known cause. D and trimming come from the DNA, and the V and J calls and clone size come from that table. The sample contains 490,000 or so clones, 70% to 90% of them found a single time. The top ten hold approximately 8% of the sample.

In the prospective study, participants were roughly 18 to 89 years old, resided in about 25 geographic areas of the United States, and were enrolled through a virtual design. In the prospective study, cohorts were assigned on the basis of participant-reported clinical history obtained from a screening survey and a study questionnaire. For ImmuneRACE Cohort 3, a participant was defined as recovered based on two consecutive negative NP/OP PCR tests, clearance by a healthcare professional, or resolution of symptoms. In the prospective study, whole blood, serum and a nasopharyngeal or oropharyngeal swab were collected from each participant by mobile phlebotomists. Additional blood draws and questionnaires over a 2-month period could optionally be provided by prospective study participants. Before DNA extraction, blood samples from the prospective study were shipped at room temperature or frozen.

The sequence derives from a woman in her sixties who had recovered from COVID-19. The sequencing sample was made of PBMCs or T cells enriched from blood (not recorded which). Here the chain combines TRBV19 and TRBJ1-2; 9 of the junction bases match TRBD1. In nucleotides, the sequence is TGTGCCAGTAGTATGGGGACAGGGCTCCACTATGGCTACACCTTC. This is translated as CASSMGTGLHYGYTF.